The TCR beta chain described here comes from a study of cytomegalovirus exposure and HLA in healthy donors. 60 Vbeta and 13 Jbeta primers were used in PCR. Libraries were prepared by immunoSEQ multiplex PCR; TCRdb keeps only in-frame clonotypes and omits some of them. Found here are about 110,000 clones, approximately 79% of them singletons; the top ten hold around 6.6%. Study observations and caveats: In presence/absence analyses, roughly uniform sequencing depth across donors was assumed.

This clone was counted between two and nine times. The antigen is unknown. The TCR comes from a man aged 25 to 40 in good health and CMV-seropositive. The sequenced sample was PBMCs.

Written as DNA, the CDR3 is TGTGCCAGCAGTTACGGGGGGGCTGAAGCTTTCTTT. The encoded protein is CASSYGGAEAFF. V usage is TRBV6-6 and J usage is TRBJ1-1, with TRBD1 as a possible D gene (5 bases). The V gene's germline CDR1 is MNHNY and CDR2 SVGAGI (reference sequence). Deletions cut 2 bases from V and 6 bases from J, with 7 bases between. This CDR3 contains 12 residues.